The clone carrying this T cell receptor (beta chain) occurred many times. Its target is unknown. Germline assignment: CDR1 LGHNA and CDR2 YSLEER. V was cut by 0 bases and J by 2 bases, with 10 bases left in between. This CDR3 is 15 amino acids long. The data belong to a study of CD8 T cells in ankylosing spondylitis. Findings of the study overall: There was reportedly significant enrichment of clones that were disease-linked in matched ankylosing spondylitis synovial fluid. One TCR beta motif, made up of fewer than 10 highly homologous variants, appeared characteristic of ankylosing spondylitis blood. Disease-associated clones were CD8+ and fairly uncommon in peripheral blood.

Making use of molecular barcodes, quantitative 5'-RACE generated TCR beta libraries. One entry per CDR3 protein, called by TCRdb with MiXCR from the 5' RACE reads. The profile shows over 150,000 distinct CDR3 sequences, about 20% of them singletons. Sequencing was done on a sample of blood, either unsorted or a sorted T cell fraction (not recorded which). This clonotype was obtained from a male donor aged 10-30 years with ankylosing spondylitis or in good health (not recorded which). The chain employs TRBV4-3 and TRBJ1-2; D unclear. The CDR3 DNA reads TGCGCCAGCAGCCAAGACCGGGCAACGAACTATGGCTACACCTTC. Amino acids: CASSQDRATNYGYTF.